The 24 T cell receptor beta chains presented below share a single source sample, sequenced in a study of blood T cell repertoires in COVID-19. Here immunoSEQ multiplex PCR was the method, and the copy in TCRdb shows in-frame clones only, minus some. The table has 100,000 to 150,000 clones, approximately 87% seen once. Sequencing was done on a sample of peripheral blood. These TCRs come from a woman in her forties or fifties with acute or convalescent COVID-19.

This chain links TRBV7-6 with TRBJ2-1; 8 bases are a match to TRBD2. The CDR3 totals 15 residues. V was clipped by 4 bases and J by 7 bases; unmatched bases: 9. Germline V gives CDR1 SGHVS, CDR2 FNYEAQ. CDR3 nucleotide sequence: TGTGCCAGCAGCTCAGGCTCACAGCGGGAGAATGAGCAGTTCTTC. Protein product: CASSSGSQRENEQFF.

The CDR3 region is CASRPGQDNSPLHF. DNA of the CDR3: TGTGCCAGCAGACCGGGACAGGATAATTCACCCCTCCACTTT. The chain links TRBV27 to TRBJ1-6, with 8 positions matching TRBD1. Germline assignment: CDR1 MNHEY and CDR2 SMNVEV (reference sequence). This CDR3 contains 14 residues. The V and J ends lost 6 bases and 5 bases, in that order; junction bases with no gene match: 3.

The J gene is TRBJ2-6, the V gene TRBV2; 7 bases agree with TRBD1. Unmatched junction bases numbered 7, after V lost 3 bases and J lost 2 bases. In germline, CDR1 is SNHLY, CDR2 FYNNEI. The CDR3 is 17 residues long. CDR3 sequence: CASSDRGFLAGANVLTF. Here the CDR3 DNA reads TGTGCCAGCAGTGACAGGGGGTTTCTAGCTGGGGCCAACGTCCTGACTTTC. Full variable domain (rest looked up from reference TRBV2 and TRBJ2-6): EPEVTQTPSHQVTQMGQEVILRCVPISNHLYFYWYRQILGQKVEFLVSFYNNEISEKSEIFDDQFSVERPDGSNFTLKIRSTKLEDSAMYFCASSDRGFLAGANVLTFGAGSRLTVL.

The V gene is TRBV6-2 or TRBV6-3, the J gene TRBJ2-2; 11 positions agree with TRBD2. The CDR3 consists of 19 residues. Germline CDR1 and CDR2: MNHEY and SVGEGT. Trimming took 2 bases from V and 3 from J; bases not matched to a gene: 11. CDR3 DNA sequence: TGTGCCAGCAGTTACGTAGTAGCGGGGGGGCAAGGCGACACCGGGGAGCTGTTTTTT. This encodes CASSYVVAGGQGDTGELFF.

The rearrangement links TRBV19 to TRBJ2-7; 9 bases agree with TRBD1. V shed 5 bases and J 2 bases; nucleotides not matched to a gene: 10. This CDR3 region has 16 residues. Per germline, CDR1 LNHDA and CDR2 SQIVND (reference sequence). The CDR3 loop is CASSLPGTGNPYEQYF. CDR3 bases: TGTGCCAGTAGTTTACCCGGGACAGGGAATCCCTACGAGCAGTACTTC.

Only one count was recorded for this clone. The chain links TRBV27 to TRBJ1-1; D might be TRBD1 (6 bases). V shed 6 bases and J shed 6 bases, with 20 bases lying between them. Germline values: CDR1 MNHEY, CDR2 SMNVEV (reference sequence). The CDR3 contains 15 residues. The CDR3 sequence: CASRTRTEFTSEAFF. CDR3 DNA: TGTGCCAGCAGAACTCGGACAGAATTTACCTCTGAAGCTTTCTTT.

The chain couples TRBV27 to TRBJ1-3; unclear D gene. Germline values: CDR1 MNHEY, CDR2 SMNVEV (reference sequence). V lost 9 bases, J lost 1 base, and 16 bases lay in between. The CDR3 consists of 15 residues. The CDR3 protein is CARQWAGISGNTIYF. CDR3 bases: TGTGCCAGGCAATGGGCCGGCATATCTGGAAACACCATATATTTT.

The chain has TRBV4-3 and TRBJ1-3, with TRBD1 matching over 9 bases. Germline lookup yields CDR1 LGHNA and CDR2 YSLEER. J was trimmed by 3 bases and V by 0 bases; bases with no gene match: 3. The CDR3 has 16 amino acids. The CDR3 region is CASSQEGQGGGNTIYF. In DNA form, the CDR3 reads TGCGCCAGCAGCCAAGAGGGACAGGGAGGTGGAAACACCATATATTTT.

The chain combines TRBV7-2 with TRBJ1-5; the D is unclear. The V end was cut by 2 bases, the J end by 3 bases, with 5 bases between. There are 13 residues in the CDR3. Germline-derived CDR1 and CDR2 are SGHTA and FQGNSA. The DNA of the CDR3 is TGTGCCAGCAGCTTAATCATCAATCAGCCCCAGCATTTT. As protein: CASSLIINQPQHF.

V usage is TRBV30 and J usage is TRBJ2-5; 7 bases are shared with TRBD2. This CDR3 comprises 15 residues. J gave up 4 bases and V 5 bases, and 13 bases lay outside the gene matches. Germline V gives CDR1 GTSNPN, CDR2 SVGIG (reference sequence). The CDR3, as DNA: TGTGCCTGGTGCTTGGCGGGAGCGAGTGGAGAGACCCAGTACTTC. Its translation: CAWCLAGASGETQYF.

The chain combines TRBV7-2 with TRBJ2-3; 7 bases are shared with TRBD2. The CDR3 contains 16 residues. Germline CDR1 is SGHTA and CDR2 is FQGNSA. V trimming: 1 base; J trimming: 2 bases; junction bases outside the gene matches: 6. CDR3: CASSLGYKRDTDTQYF. CDR3 coding DNA: TGTGCCAGCAGCTTAGGGTACAAGCGGGACACAGATACGCAGTATTTT.

The chain uses TRBV6-5 and TRBJ1-1; D may be TRBD1 (6 bases). V was pared by 5 bases and J by 4 bases, with 11 bases between. Germline CDR1 is MNHEY and CDR2 is SVGAGI. This CDR3 has 13 residues. The DNA of the CDR3 is TGTGCCAGCAGTCGGCAGGGGTCCACTGAAGCTTTCTTT. This translates into CASSRQGSTEAFF.

The J gene is TRBJ1-2, the V gene TRBV27; D might be TRBD1 (6 bases). This CDR3 region has 20 residues. CDR1 and CDR2 (germline): MNHEY, SMNVEV (reference sequence). Trimming removed 5 bases at V and 3 bases at J, with 31 bases between. The CDR3 is CASSTSPGNVLTGWDYGYTF. CDR3 nucleotides: TGTGCCAGCAGTACATCCCCCGGAAACGTTCTTACAGGGTGGGACTATGGCTACACCTTC.

V usage is TRBV12-5 and J usage is TRBJ2-5; D may be TRBD2 (6 bases). This CDR3 is 12 amino acids long. The germline gives CDR1 LGHNT, CDR2 FRNRAP. V was pared by 10 bases and J by 2 bases, with 11 bases between. The CDR3 DNA reads as TGTGCTACCGTAGGAGGGCAAGAGACCCAGTACTTC. Translating it yields CATVGGQETQYF.

V is TRBV6-5 and J is TRBJ1-4, with 7 positions matching TRBD1. J was trimmed by 4 bases and V by 0 bases; bases with no gene match: 5. Germline V lookup: CDR1 MNHEY, CDR2 SVGAGI. The CDR3 totals 16 residues. CDR3 nucleotide sequence: TGTGCCAGCAGTTACTCTGGGACAGTACTTAATGAAAAACTGTTTTTT. It is translated as CASSYSGTVLNEKLFF.

This chain connects TRBV6-2 or TRBV6-3 to TRBJ2-7; 14 positions match TRBD2. Germline values: CDR1 MNHEY, CDR2 SVGEGT. The CDR3 is 19 residues long. Unmatched junction bases numbered 15, after V lost 6 bases and J lost 2 bases. The CDR3 bases are TGTGCCAGCAGCCTACACCTGGGACTAGCGGGAGCCAGCGCCTACGAGCAGTACTTC. It is translated as CASSLHLGLAGASAYEQYF.

This clone has just one count. The V gene is TRBV2, the J gene TRBJ2-6; TRBD1 matches 7 bases. CDR3 size: 17 residues. CDR1 and CDR2 (germline): SNHLY, FYNNEI. V lost 4 bases, J lost 2 bases, and 8 bases stayed unmatched. CDR3 in amino acids: CASSGEQGIPGANVLTF. For the CDR3, the DNA is TGTGCCAGCAGTGGCGAACAGGGGATCCCTGGGGCCAACGTCCTGACTTTC.

This rearrangement joins TRBV7-9 to TRBJ1-2; D remains ambiguous. Germline V CDR1 and CDR2: SEHNR, FQNEAQ (reference sequence). Trimming pared 1 base from V and 8 bases from J, leaving 11 bases between. The CDR3 loop spans 13 amino acids. The CDR3 DNA reads as TGTGCCAGCAGCTTAGTAAGGGAGCAAGGCTACACCTTC. Amino acid sequence: CASSLVREQGYTF.

The chain uses TRBV5-1 and TRBJ2-7, with TRBD1 matching over 7 bases. In germline, CDR1 is SGHRS, CDR2 YFSETQ. The length of the CDR3 is 15 residues. V lost 4 bases, J lost 0 bases, and 7 bases stayed unmatched. The CDR3 loop is CASSPTGPSSYEQYF. The CDR3 DNA reads as TGCGCCAGCAGCCCGACAGGGCCCAGCTCCTACGAGCAGTACTTC.

V is TRBV18 and J is TRBJ1-3; 7 bases are a match to TRBD1. The CDR3 spans 15 residues. Trimming took 2 bases from V and 2 from J; bases not matched to a gene: 3. Per the germline V gene, CDR1 is KGHSH and CDR2 is LQKENI. Here the CDR3 DNA reads TGTGCCAGCTCACCAGGACAGGCAGCTGGAAACACCATATATTTT. Its protein is CASSPGQAAGNTIYF.

V gene TRBV13 combines with J gene TRBJ1-2; 7 bases align to TRBD1. V lost 5 bases to trimming and J lost 5 bases; unmatched junction nucleotides: 5. The CDR3 covers 13 residues. Per the germline V gene, CDR1 is PRHDT and CDR2 is FYEKMQ (reference sequence). Written as DNA, the CDR3 is TGTGCCAGCAGCCAGGGGGGAACTTATGGCTACACCTTC. Translating it yields CASSQGGTYGYTF.

V and J are TRBV19 and TRBJ2-5; the D is unclear. The V end was cut by 8 bases, the J end by 1 base, with 8 bases between. CDR3 length: 12 amino acids. The germline gives CDR1 LNHDA, CDR2 SQIVND (reference sequence). For the CDR3, the DNA is TGTGCCAGTGGTACTATCCAAGAGACCCAGTACTTC. Protein product: CASGTIQETQYF. Full variable domain (remainder filled in from reference TRBV19 and TRBJ2-5): DGGITQSPKYLFRKEGQNVTLSCEQNLNHDAMYWYRQDPGQGLRLIYYSQIVNDFQKGDIAEGYSVSREKKESFPLTVTSAQKNPTAFYLCASGTIQETQYFGPGTRLLVL.

The chain couples TRBV10-3 to TRBJ2-3, with D perhaps TRBD2 (5 bases). V was clipped by 7 bases and J by 0 bases, with 26 bases between them. The germline CDR1 and CDR2 sequences are ENHRY and SYGVKD. The CDR3 sequence is 19 residues long. DNA of the CDR3: TGTGCCATCATGGCGGAGGCAGGAGTCATTCGTACTAGCACAGATACGCAGTATTTT. Protein: CAIMAEAGVIRTSTDTQYF.

The V and J genes are TRBV2 and TRBJ2-5, with 8 bases lining up with TRBD1. The trim removed 5 bases at V and 5 bases at J, leaving 4 bases unmatched. Germline assignment: CDR1 SNHLY and CDR2 FYNNEI. The CDR3 loop spans 13 amino acids. CDR3 protein: CASSMDRDETQYF. CDR3 nucleotide sequence: TGTGCCAGCAGTATGGACAGGGACGAGACCCAGTACTTC. Full variable domain (rest looked up from reference TRBV2 and TRBJ2-5): EPEVTQTPSHQVTQMGQEVILRCVPISNHLYFYWYRQILGQKVEFLVSFYNNEISEKSEIFDDQFSVERPDGSNFTLKIRSTKLEDSAMYFCASSMDRDETQYFGPGTRLLVL.